The source of this T cell receptor beta chain is a study of cytomegalovirus exposure and HLA in healthy donors. Study outcomes and limitations: An observed cluster of highly shared sequence variants was recorded as a likely sequencing artifact. Later on, a genetic analysis was performed. It linked a missense variant in DCLRE1C with V- and J-gene trimming of TCR beta.

Amplification used 60 Vbeta primers and 13 Jbeta primers. Method: immunoSEQ multiplex PCR; TCRdb's copy keeps in-frame clones and lacks some. The sample includes about 160,000 clones, under 80% of them seen just once. V was cut by 5 bases and J by 1 base, with 14 bases left in between. This CDR3 has 15 amino acids. Germline CDR1 and CDR2: MGHDK and SYGVNS. Details on this clone: Its antigen is still unknown.

The donors were healthy bone marrow donors. The J gene is TRBJ2-5, the V gene TRBV25-1, with a possible D match to TRBD1 (6 bases). The source of this sequence is a female donor in good health and CMV-seronegative. Material for sequencing was PBMCs. CDR3 sequence: CASSTNRQAQETQYF. CDR3 nucleotides: TGTGCCAGCAGTACGAATCGACAGGCCCAAGAGACCCAGTACTTC.